The rows below give T cell receptor beta chains drawn from one sample of a study of OX40 agonist ivuxolimab in advanced cancers. Libraries were prepared by immunoSEQ multiplex PCR; TCRdb keeps only in-frame clonotypes and omits some of them. The sample includes 72,000 or so clones, approximately 90% of them seen just once. The sequencing here drew on CD4+ or CD8+ T cells sorted from blood, taken in a trial of the OX40 agonist ivuxolimab. The receptor set was obtained from an adult with an advanced solid tumor such as melanoma, head and neck, liver or kidney cancer. Both conserved end residues are part of each CDR3. The D gene is left open where the match is weak. A clone size is listed for some rows: how often the clone was seen (once, few, many), or a class if it is expanded.

clone size,D gene,V gene,J gene,CDR3 length,CDR3 protein,CDR3 DNA
-,TRBD1,TRBV6-1,TRBJ1-2,14,CASLRTGGNYGYTF,TGTGCCAGCCTTCGGACAGGGGGGAACTATGGCTACACCTTC
-,-,TRBV6-1,TRBJ1-2,13,CASNPPGGAGYTF,TGTGCCAGCAACCCACCTGGCGGGGCAGGCTACACCTTC
-,-,TRBV7-9,TRBJ1-2,13,CASSLQRDTGYTF,TGTGCCAGCAGCTTACAAAGGGATACTGGCTACACCTTC
-,TRBD1,TRBV30,TRBJ2-7,13,CAWSGTAAYEQYF,TGTGCCTGGAGCGGGACAGCTGCCTACGAGCAGTACTTC
once,-,TRBV7-2,TRBJ1-3,15,CASSPRVSSGNTIYF,TGTGCCAGCAGCCCCAGGGTGTCCTCTGGAAACACCATATATTTT
-,TRBD2,TRBV19,TRBJ2-5,14,CASSITSGEETQYF,TGTGCCAGTAGTATTACTAGCGGCGAAGAGACCCAGTACTTC
-,TRBD2,TRBV7-2,TRBJ2-5,16,CASSLAGGGVLETQYF,TGTGCCAGCAGCTTAGCGGGCGGGGGGGTCTTGGAGACCCAGTACTTC
-,-,TRBV11-3,TRBJ1-1,13,CASSPGEGTEAFF,TGTGCCAGCAGCCCGGGTGAAGGCACTGAAGCTTTCTTT
-,TRBD2,TRBV5-1,TRBJ2-5,17,CASSSGGVAGVGETQYF,TGCGCCAGCAGCTCCGGGGGGGTAGCGGGAGTAGGGGAGACCCAGTACTTC
-,-,TRBV11-1,TRBJ2-1,14,CASSSRGLAHEQFF,TGTGCCAGCAGCTCTAGGGGCCTAGCGCATGAGCAGTTCTTC
-,-,TRBV7-6,TRBJ2-3,15,CASSSKGLNTDTQYF,TGTGCCAGCAGCTCAAAGGGGCTCAACACAGATACGCAGTATTTT
-,-,TRBV6-1,TRBJ1-3,15,CASSEDSSSGNTIYF,TGTGCCAGCAGTGAAGATTCCTCCTCTGGAAACACCATATATTTT
-,-,TRBV5-1,TRBJ2-5,15,CASSPGTDYGETQYF,TGCGCCAGCAGCCCGGGGACCGACTATGGGGAGACCCAGTACTTC
-,TRBD1,TRBV29-1,TRBJ2-1,12,CSVPGQGGEQFF,TGCAGCGTTCCTGGACAGGGCGGTGAGCAGTTCTTC
-,-,TRBV4-1,TRBJ1-5,13,CASSQDFGRPQHF,TGCGCCAGCAGCCAAGATTTCGGTAGGCCCCAGCATTTT
once,TRBD1,TRBV2,TRBJ2-7,16,CASRRQGQGFAYEQYF,TGTGCCAGCAGAAGACAAGGACAGGGGTTCGCCTACGAGCAGTACTTC
-,TRBD2,TRBV28,TRBJ2-2,16,CASSSPGTINTGELFF,TGTGCCAGCAGCTCCCCCGGGACTATAAACACCGGGGAGCTGTTTTTT
-,-,TRBV6-6,TRBJ1-5,15,CASSYGAQGNQPQHF,TGTGCCAGCAGTTACGGTGCACAGGGCAATCAGCCCCAGCATTTT
-,-,TRBV9,TRBJ1-6,14,CASSVEYTGPPLHF,TGTGCCAGCAGCGTAGAGTATACAGGACCACCCCTCCACTTT
-,-,TRBV7-2,TRBJ2-4,18,CASSPPQVAGRGRNIQYF,TGTGCCAGCAGCCCCCCCCAAGTGGCGGGCCGGGGCAGAAACATTCAGTACTTC
-,TRBD1,TRBV6-1,TRBJ1-2,16,CASSAPPGQENYGYTF,TGTGCCAGCAGTGCACCCCCGGGACAGGAAAACTATGGCTACACCTTC
-,-,TRBV19,TRBJ1-1,14,CASSAREMNTEAFF,TGTGCCAGTAGTGCCCGGGAGATGAACACTGAAGCTTTCTTT
-,-,TRBV9,TRBJ2-6,19,CASSVGWGQFLSGANVLTF,TGTGCCAGCAGCGTAGGGTGGGGGCAGTTTCTCTCTGGGGCCAACGTCCTGACTTTC
-,TRBD1,TRBV5-5,TRBJ2-7,16,CASSKGQGILLYEQYF,TGTGCCAGCAGCAAAGGACAGGGGATCCTCCTCTACGAGCAGTACTTC
-,TRBD2,TRBV7-2,TRBJ2-1,15,CASSSDSGRGGEQFF,TGTGCCAGCAGCTCGGATAGCGGGAGGGGTGGTGAGCAGTTCTTC
-,-,TRBV5-1,TRBJ2-1,13,CASSMDRYNEQFF,TGCGCCAGCAGCATGGACAGATACAATGAGCAGTTCTTC
-,-,TRBV6-5,TRBJ1-2,13,CASSSHLNYGYTF,TGTGCCAGCAGTTCACACTTAAACTATGGCTACACCTTC
-,TRBD2,TRBV7-2,TRBJ2-7,15,CASSLGLAGTYEQYF,TGTGCCAGCAGCTTGGGACTAGCGGGAACCTACGAGCAGTACTTC
-,TRBD1,TRBV28,TRBJ1-1,15,CASSSIGTGFTEAFF,TGTGCCAGCAGCTCCATCGGGACAGGGTTCACTGAAGCTTTCTTT
-,TRBD1,TRBV5-1,TRBJ1-5,17,CASSLDGQGYSNQPQHF,TGCGCCAGCAGCTTGGACGGACAGGGCTATAGCAATCAGCCCCAGCATTTT
-,-,TRBV5-4,TRBJ1-5,13,CASSRDPNQPQHF,TGTGCCAGCAGCCGGGACCCCAATCAGCCCCAGCATTTT
-,-,TRBV2,TRBJ2-1,17,CASSDNSRIRGYNEQFF,TGTGCCAGCAGTGATAATTCTAGGATACGGGGCTACAATGAGCAGTTCTTC
-,-,TRBV5-6,TRBJ1-2,16,CASSLEVGRVNYGYTF,TGTGCCAGCAGCTTGGAGGTGGGCAGGGTTAACTATGGCTACACCTTC
-,-,TRBV28,TRBJ1-1,12,CASGTLNTEAFF,TGTGCGTCTGGGACACTTAACACTGAAGCTTTCTTT
-,TRBD1,TRBV5-1,TRBJ1-2,18,CASTLRWTGGTFTGGYTF,TGCGCCAGTACCCTGAGGTGGACAGGCGGAACTTTTACAGGCGGCTACACCTTC
-,-,TRBV30,TRBJ2-7,11,CAWSKLNEQYF,TGTGCCTGGAGTAAACTGAACGAGCAGTACTTC
-,-,TRBV5-4,TRBJ1-2,14,CASSLWGAEGGYTF,TGTGCCAGCAGCTTATGGGGTGCGGAGGGTGGCTACACCTTC
-,-,TRBV9,TRBJ1-1,13,CASSVVRNTEAFF,TGTGCCAGCAGCGTAGTTAGGAACACTGAAGCTTTCTTT
-,TRBD1,TRBV6-5,TRBJ2-7,13,CASMAGGSYEQYF,TGTGCCAGCATGGCAGGGGGAAGTTACGAGCAGTACTTC
-,TRBD1,TRBV6-5,TRBJ1-2,15,CASSYSGQGRYGYTF,TGTGCCAGCAGTTACTCGGGACAGGGACGCTATGGCTACACCTTC
-,-,TRBV10-3,TRBJ1-2,13,CAISEVRTNGYTF,TGTGCCATCAGTGAGGTACGGACTAATGGCTACACCTTC
-,TRBD1,TRBV10-3,TRBJ1-3,14,CAIRRDSSGNTIYF,TGTGCCATCAGGAGGGACAGCTCTGGAAACACCATATATTTT
-,TRBD2,TRBV2,TRBJ2-5,13,CATAGLALETQYF,TGTGCCACGGCGGGACTAGCCCTGGAGACCCAGTACTTC
-,-,TRBV10-3,TRBJ2-7,15,CAIKVLEGKLYEQYF,TGTGCCATCAAAGTGCTTGAAGGAAAGCTATACGAGCAGTACTTC
-,TRBD1,TRBV9,TRBJ1-2,14,CASSVDRGNYGYTF,TGTGCCAGCAGCGTCGACAGGGGAAACTATGGCTACACCTTC
-,-,TRBV28,TRBJ2-7,12,CASSSNYYEQYF,TGTGCCAGCAGTTCGAACTACTACGAGCAGTACTTC
-,TRBD1,TRBV11-2,TRBJ1-4,15,CASSLGQSTNEKLFF,TGTGCCAGCAGCTTGGGACAGTCAACTAATGAAAAACTGTTTTTT
once,-,TRBV7-9,TRBJ2-6,15,CASSRTSSGANVLTF,TGTGCCAGCAGCCGGACCTCCTCTGGGGCCAACGTCCTGACTTTC
-,-,TRBV5-5,TRBJ1-1,13,CASSLRQYIEAFF,TGTGCCAGCAGCTTGCGACAGTACATTGAAGCTTTCTTT
-,TRBD1,TRBV5-1,TRBJ1-4,18,CASSPDRVLGGRNEKLFF,TGCGCCAGCAGCCCGGACAGGGTTTTAGGCGGGAGAAATGAAAAACTGTTTTTT
-,-,TRBV5-4,TRBJ2-2,15,CASSLQGGNTGELFF,TGTGCCAGCAGCTTACAAGGGGGGAACACCGGGGAGCTGTTTTTT
-,-,TRBV9,TRBJ1-2,17,CASSVLSGRGGIHGYTF,TGTGCCAGCAGCGTCCTCTCGGGGAGGGGAGGTATCCATGGCTACACCTTC